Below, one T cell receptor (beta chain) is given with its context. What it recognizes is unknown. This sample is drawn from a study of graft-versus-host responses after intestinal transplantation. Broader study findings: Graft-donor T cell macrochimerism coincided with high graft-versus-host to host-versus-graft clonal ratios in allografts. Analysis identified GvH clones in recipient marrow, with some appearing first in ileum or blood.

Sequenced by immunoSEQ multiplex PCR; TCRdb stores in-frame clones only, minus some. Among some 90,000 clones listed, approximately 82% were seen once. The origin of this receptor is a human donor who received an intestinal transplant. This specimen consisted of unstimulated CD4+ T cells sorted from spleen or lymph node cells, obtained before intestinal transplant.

The CDR3 nucleotides are TGTGCCAGCAGTTACAGTATACCCACTAAGAGCACTGAAGCTTTCTTT. Translating it yields CASSYSIPTKSTEAFF. V and J are TRBV6-5 and TRBJ1-1; no definite D call. Per germline, CDR1 MNHEY and CDR2 SVGAGI. The length of the CDR3 is 16 residues. V was cut by 2 bases and J by 4 bases, with 17 bases left in between.